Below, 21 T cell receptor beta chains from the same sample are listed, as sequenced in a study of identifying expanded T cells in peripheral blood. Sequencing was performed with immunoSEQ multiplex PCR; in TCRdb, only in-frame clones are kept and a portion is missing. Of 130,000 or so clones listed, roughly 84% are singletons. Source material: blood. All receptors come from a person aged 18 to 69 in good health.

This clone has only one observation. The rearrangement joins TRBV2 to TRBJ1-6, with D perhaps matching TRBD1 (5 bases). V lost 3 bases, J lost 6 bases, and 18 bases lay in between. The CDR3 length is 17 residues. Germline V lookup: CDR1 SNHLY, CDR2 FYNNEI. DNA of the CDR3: TGTGCCAGCAGTGACCCCTCCGGGGCAGGAGCTAATTCACCCCTCCACTTT. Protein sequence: CASSDPSGAGANSPLHF.

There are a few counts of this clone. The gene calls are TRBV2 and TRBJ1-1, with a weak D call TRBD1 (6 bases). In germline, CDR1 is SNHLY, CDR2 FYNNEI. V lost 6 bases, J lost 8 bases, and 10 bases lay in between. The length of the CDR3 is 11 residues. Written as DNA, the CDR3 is TGTGCCAGCAGCCCTGACAGGGAAGCTTTCTTT. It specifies CASSPDREAFF.

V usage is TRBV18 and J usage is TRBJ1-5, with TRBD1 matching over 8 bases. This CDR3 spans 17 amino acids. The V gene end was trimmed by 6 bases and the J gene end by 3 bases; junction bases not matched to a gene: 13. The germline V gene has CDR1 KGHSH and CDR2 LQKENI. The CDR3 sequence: CASSRYSGQGANQPQHF. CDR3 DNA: TGTGCCAGCTCTCGATATTCTGGACAGGGCGCCAATCAGCCCCAGCATTTT.

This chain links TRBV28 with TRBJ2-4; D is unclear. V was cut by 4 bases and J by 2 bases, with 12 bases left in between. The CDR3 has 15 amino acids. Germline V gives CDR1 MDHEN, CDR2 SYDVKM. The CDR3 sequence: CASSYTGLTKNIQYF. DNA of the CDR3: TGTGCCAGCAGTTACACCGGTCTGACCAAAAACATTCAGTACTTC.

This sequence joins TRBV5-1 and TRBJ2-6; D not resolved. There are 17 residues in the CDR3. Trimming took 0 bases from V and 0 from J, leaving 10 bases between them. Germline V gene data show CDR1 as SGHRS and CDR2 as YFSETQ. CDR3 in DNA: TGCGCCAGCAGCTTGGCGACGGTATACTCTGGGGCCAACGTCCTGACTTTC. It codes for CASSLATVYSGANVLTF.

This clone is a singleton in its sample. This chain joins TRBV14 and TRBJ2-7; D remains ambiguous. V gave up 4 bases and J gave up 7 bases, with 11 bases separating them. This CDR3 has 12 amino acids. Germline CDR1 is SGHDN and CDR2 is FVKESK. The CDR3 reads CASSRGRSEQYF. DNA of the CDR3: TGTGCCAGCAGCCGCGGAAGATCTGAGCAGTACTTC.

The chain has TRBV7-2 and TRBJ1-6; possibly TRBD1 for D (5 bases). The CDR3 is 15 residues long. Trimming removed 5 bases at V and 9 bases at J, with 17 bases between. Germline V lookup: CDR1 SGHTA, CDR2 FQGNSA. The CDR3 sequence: CASSVPGPNGSPLHF. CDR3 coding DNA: TGTGCCAGCAGCGTACCGGGGCCTAATGGTTCACCCCTCCACTTT. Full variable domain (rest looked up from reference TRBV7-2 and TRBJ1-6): GAGVSQSPSNKVTEKGKDVELRCDPISGHTALYWYRQSLGQGLEFLIYFQGNSAPDKSGLPSDRFSAERTGGSVSTLTIQRTQQEDSAVYLCASSVPGPNGSPLHFGNGTRLTVT.

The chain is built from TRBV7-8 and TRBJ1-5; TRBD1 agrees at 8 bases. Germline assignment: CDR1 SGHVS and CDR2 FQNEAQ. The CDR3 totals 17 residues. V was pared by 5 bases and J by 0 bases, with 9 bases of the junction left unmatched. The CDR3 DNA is TGTGCCAGCAGCCCTAGGACAGGGTCATATAGCAATCAGCCCCAGCATTTT. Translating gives CASSPRTGSYSNQPQHF.

Written as DNA, the CDR3 is TGTGCCAGCAGCCCGTACAGGGTTGGAAGCACTGAAGCTTTCTTT. Protein product: CASSPYRVGSTEAFF. The chain links TRBV7-2 to TRBJ1-1; perhaps TRBD1 as D (6 bases). This CDR3 contains 15 residues. Per the germline V gene, CDR1 is SGHTA and CDR2 is FQGNSA. V lost 5 bases and J 4 bases, leaving 17 bases between the germline ends.

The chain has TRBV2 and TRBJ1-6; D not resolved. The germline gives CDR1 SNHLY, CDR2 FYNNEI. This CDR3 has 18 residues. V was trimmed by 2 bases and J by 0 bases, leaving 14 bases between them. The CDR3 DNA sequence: TGTGCCAGCAGTGAACGGAAGCGAAGGAGCTCCTATAATTCACCCCTCCACTTT. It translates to CASSERKRRSSYNSPLHF.

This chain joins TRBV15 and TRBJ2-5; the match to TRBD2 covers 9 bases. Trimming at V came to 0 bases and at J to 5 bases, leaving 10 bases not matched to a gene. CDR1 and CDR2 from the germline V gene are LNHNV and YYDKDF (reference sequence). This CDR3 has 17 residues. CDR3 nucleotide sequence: TGTGCCACCAGCAGAGATCCGCGGGGGGGCTTTGTGGAGACCCAGTACTTC. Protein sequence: CATSRDPRGGFVETQYF.

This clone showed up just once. CDR3 sequence (DNA): TGTGCCAGCAGGGGCGGGACAGGGGCTTACACTGAAGCTTTCTTT. Protein: CASRGGTGAYTEAFF. This chain links TRBV2 with TRBJ1-1, with TRBD1 matching over 10 bases. The CDR3 consists of 15 residues. Germline V CDR1 and CDR2: SNHLY, FYNNEI. The V segment lost 6 bases and the J segment 3 bases; nucleotides outside the gene matches: 7.

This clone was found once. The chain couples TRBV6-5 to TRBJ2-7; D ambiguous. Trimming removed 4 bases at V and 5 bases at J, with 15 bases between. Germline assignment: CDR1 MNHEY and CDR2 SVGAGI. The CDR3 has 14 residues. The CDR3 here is CASSFRPTSDEQYF. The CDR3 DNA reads TGTGCCAGCAGTTTTCGGCCTACAAGCGACGAGCAGTACTTC.

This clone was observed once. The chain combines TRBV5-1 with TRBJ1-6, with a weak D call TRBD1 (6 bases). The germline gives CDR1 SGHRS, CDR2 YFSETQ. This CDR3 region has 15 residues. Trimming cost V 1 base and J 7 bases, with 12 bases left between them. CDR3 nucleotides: TGCGCCAGCAGCTTGTACAGGGACGGGAATTCACCCCTCCACTTT. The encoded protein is CASSLYRDGNSPLHF.

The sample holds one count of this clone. The CDR3 nucleotides are TGTGCCAGCAGCTTAATTCCCATCCCCACAGATACGCAGTATTTT. This translates into CASSLIPIPTDTQYF. This sequence joins TRBV11-2 and TRBJ2-3; D gene unclear. V lost 2 bases and J lost 2, with 11 bases in between. CDR3 length: 15 residues. CDR1 is SGHAT and CDR2 is FQNNGV in the germline V gene.

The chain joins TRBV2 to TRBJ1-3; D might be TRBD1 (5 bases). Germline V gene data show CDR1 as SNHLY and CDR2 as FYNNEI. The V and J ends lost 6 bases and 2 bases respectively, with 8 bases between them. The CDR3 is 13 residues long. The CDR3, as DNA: TGTGCCAGCAGAGGGGCCCCTGGAAACACCATATATTTT. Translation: CASRGAPGNTIYF.

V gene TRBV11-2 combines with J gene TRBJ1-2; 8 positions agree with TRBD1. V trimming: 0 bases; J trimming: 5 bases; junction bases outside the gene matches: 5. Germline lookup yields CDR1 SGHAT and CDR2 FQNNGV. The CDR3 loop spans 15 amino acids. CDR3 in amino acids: CASSLDSRGPYGYTF. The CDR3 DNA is TGTGCCAGCAGCTTAGATTCCAGGGGGCCGTATGGCTACACCTTC. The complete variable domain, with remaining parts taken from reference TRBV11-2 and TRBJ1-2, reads EAGVAQSPRYKIIEKRQSVAFWCNPISGHATLYWYQQILGQGPKLLIQFQNNGVVDDSQLPKDRFSAERLKGVDSTLKIQPAKLEDSAVYLCASSLDSRGPYGYTFGSGTRLTVV.

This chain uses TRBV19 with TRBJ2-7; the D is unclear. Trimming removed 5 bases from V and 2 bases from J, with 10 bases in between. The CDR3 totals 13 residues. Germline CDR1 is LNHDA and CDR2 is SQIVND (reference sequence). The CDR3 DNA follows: TGTGCCAGTAGTGCGAACACCGCCTACGAGCAGTACTTC. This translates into CASSANTAYEQYF.

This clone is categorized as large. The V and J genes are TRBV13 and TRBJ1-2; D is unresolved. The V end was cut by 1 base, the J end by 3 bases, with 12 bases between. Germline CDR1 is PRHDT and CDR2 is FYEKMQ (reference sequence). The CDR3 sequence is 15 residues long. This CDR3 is CASSLEGSDYYGYTF. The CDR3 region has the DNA TGTGCCAGCAGCTTAGAGGGCAGTGACTACTATGGCTACACCTTC. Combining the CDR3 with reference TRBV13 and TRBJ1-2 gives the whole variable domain AAGVIQSPRHLIKEKRETATLKCYPIPRHDTVYWYQQGPGQDPQFLISFYEKMQSDKGSIPDRFSAQQFSDYHSELNMSSLELGDSALYFCASSLEGSDYYGYTFGSGTRLTVV.

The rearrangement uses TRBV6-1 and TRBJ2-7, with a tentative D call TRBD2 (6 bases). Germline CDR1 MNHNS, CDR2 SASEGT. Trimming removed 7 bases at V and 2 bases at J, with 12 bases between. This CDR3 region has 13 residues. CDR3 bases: TGTGCCAGCACCGGCGGGGAGGCCTACGAGCAGTACTTC. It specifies CASTGGEAYEQYF.

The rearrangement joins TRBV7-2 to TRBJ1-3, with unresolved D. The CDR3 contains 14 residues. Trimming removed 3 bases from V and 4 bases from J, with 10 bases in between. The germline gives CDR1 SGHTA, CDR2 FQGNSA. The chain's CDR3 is CASSLASWGNTIYF. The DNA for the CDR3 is TGTGCCAGCAGCTTGGCCTCTTGGGGAAACACCATATATTTT.